The 4 T cell receptor beta chains below were found in one sample sequenced in a study of human T cells and chemical hapten exposure. Indicated time point: patch test 1, 2 weeks after DPC sensitization. Treatment of the sample: therapeutic diphenylcyclopropenone sensitization with weekly scalp DPC. One entry per CDR3 protein results from TCRdb running MiXCR on the RACE reads. There are 75,000 to 100,000 distinct CDR3 sequences in the sample; around 12% occur only once, and 2.1% lies in the top ten. Here the sequenced sample was whole blood, taken in connection with sensitization to the hapten diphenylcyclopropenone (DPC). The receptors originated from a woman aged 40-49 years with alopecia areata. Some clones in this sample may be carry-over from other donors' samples.

The rearrangement joins TRBV14 to TRBJ2-3; 7 bases map to TRBD2. The CDR3 runs to 17 residues. The junction had 6 bases not matched to a gene; V was cut back by 0 bases and J by 0 bases. The germline CDR1 and CDR2 sequences are SGHDN and FVKESK. CDR3 protein: CASSQDRLAVSTDTQYF. CDR3 coding DNA: TGTGCCAGCAGCCAAGATAGGCTAGCGGTTAGCACAGATACGCAGTATTTT.

This chain links TRBV4-3 with TRBJ2-5; D assignment may be TRBD1 or TRBD2 (5 bases each). The germline CDR1 and CDR2 sequences are LGHNA and YSLEER. The CDR3 is made up of 15 amino acids. Trimming shortened V by 3 bases and J by 3 bases, and 14 bases separated the two germline ends. The CDR3 DNA sequence: TGCGCCAGCAGCCACGATAGGGACGGGAAAGAGACCCAGTACTTC. This sequence encodes CASSHDRDGKETQYF.

This clonotype has ten or more counts. The V gene is TRBV6-1, the J gene TRBJ1-3; TRBD1 might be the D (5 bases). There are 15 residues in the CDR3. CDR1 MNHNS and CDR2 SASEGT come from the germline V gene. Trimming took off 3 bases at V and 3 bases at J, with 12 bases between the two ends. CDR3 in DNA: TGTGCCAGCAGTGAGTTCAGGGCGGGTGGAAACACCATATATTTT. Translation gives CASSEFRAGGNTIYF.

The chain joins TRBV6-2 or TRBV6-3 to TRBJ2-7, with unresolved D. The CDR3 totals 12 residues. V dropped 7 bases and J dropped 2 bases, with 9 bases sitting between them. The germline CDR1 and CDR2 sequences are MNHEY and SVGEGT. CDR3 in amino acids: CASKDPAYEQYF. The CDR3 DNA sequence: TGTGCCAGCAAGGACCCGGCCTACGAGCAGTACTTC.